Listed here are 19 T cell receptor beta chains from one sample, sequenced in a study of shared clonotypes between healthy human individuals. Using immunoSEQ multiplex PCR, the repertoire was profiled, and TCRdb retains in-frame clones only, with some absent. The sample gives approximately 740,000 clones, around 93% of which show up once; less than 25% is in the top ten. Naivety among CD8 cells was defined by CD45RO negativity and positive CCR7 selection, thereby excluding terminally differentiated effector memory CD45RA+ cells. Input material: naive CD8+ T cells sorted from blood. The source is a man aged 30 to 39 in good health.

The V call is TRBV6-4, the J call TRBJ1-5; 7 positions agree with TRBD1. The CDR3 totals 17 residues. Unmatched junction bases numbered 12, after V lost 2 bases and J lost 5 bases. Germline assignment: CDR1 MRHNA and CDR2 SNTAGT. CDR3 sequence reads: CASSDTTGRGSDQPQHF. CDR3 in DNA: TGTGCCAGCAGTGACACGACGGGCAGGGGGTCGGATCAGCCCCAGCATTTT.

The gene calls are TRBV2 and TRBJ1-1; D ambiguous. Trimming cost V 3 bases and J 4 bases, with 15 bases left between them. The germline V gene encodes CDR1 SNHLY and CDR2 FYNNEI. There are 15 residues in the CDR3. In DNA form, the CDR3 reads TGTGCCAGCAGTGAGTTTATTAGGGAGTTCACTGAAGCTTTCTTT. This sequence encodes CASSEFIREFTEAFF.

The V and J genes are TRBV28 and TRBJ2-7, with TRBD2 identical over 8 bases. From germline, CDR1 is MDHEN and CDR2 SYDVKM. CDR3 length: 13 amino acids. V gave up 6 bases and J gave up 1 base; unmatched junction bases: 2. CDR3 DNA: TGTGCCAGCAGGGTAGCGGGATCCTACGAGCAGTACTTC. It specifies CASRVAGSYEQYF.

The genes are TRBV29-1 and TRBJ1-4; possible D gene TRBD1, 5 bases. Trimming cost V 5 bases and J 2 bases, with 21 bases left between them. This CDR3 contains 17 residues. Germline lookup yields CDR1 SQVTM and CDR2 ANQGSEA. The CDR3 coding sequence is TGCAGCGTTTGTGGCATCGAAGGGGCCGGGACTAATGAAAAACTGTTTTTT. As protein: CSVCGIEGAGTNEKLFF. Using reference TRBV29-1 and TRBJ1-4 for the parts outside the CDR3, the full variable domain is SAVISQKPSRDICQRGTSLTIQCQVDSQVTMMFWYRQQPGQSLTLIATANQGSEATYESGFVIDKFPISRPNLTFSTLTVSNMSPEDSSIYLCSVCGIEGAGTNEKLFFGSGTQLSVL.

As regards this clone: The junction and the germline gene differ at one end; a read error may be behind it. In the same sample, other DNA sequences code for this CDR3. The gene calls are TRBV2 and TRBJ2-1, with 7 positions matching TRBD2. The CDR3 has 13 residues. Germline assignment: CDR1 SNHLY and CDR2 FYNNEI. CDR3: CASTLAVYNEQFF. CDR3 nucleotide sequence: TGTGCCAGCACGCTAGCGGTCTACAATGAACAGTTCTTC.

In this sample, this clone turned up a few times. V usage is TRBV27 and J usage is TRBJ2-2; D remains unclear. Trimming removed 7 bases at V and 3 bases at J, with 9 bases between. Germline CDR1 reads MNHEY; CDR2 reads SMNVEV (reference sequence). The CDR3 sequence is 13 residues long. The CDR3 protein is CASTQSYTGELFF. The CDR3 coding sequence is TGTGCCAGCACCCAGAGTTACACCGGGGAGCTGTTTTTT.

The V gene is TRBV6-5, the J gene TRBJ2-1, with D unresolved. V was clipped by 0 bases and J by 5 bases, with 5 bases between them. CDR1 is MNHEY and CDR2 is SVGAGI in the germline V gene. The CDR3 contains 13 residues. CDR3 residues: CASSYSTDNEQFF. The DNA of the CDR3 is TGTGCCAGCAGTTACTCGACTGACAATGAGCAGTTCTTC.

V usage is TRBV4-1 and J usage is TRBJ2-1, with TRBD2 matching over 11 bases. Germline values: CDR1 MGHRA, CDR2 YSYEKL. The CDR3 loop spans 17 amino acids. V was clipped by 0 bases and J by 2 bases; unmatched bases: 3. The CDR3 here is CASSQDLTSGTYNEQFF. The CDR3 bases are TGCGCCAGCAGCCAAGATTTGACTAGCGGGACCTACAATGAGCAGTTCTTC.

The chain links TRBV6-6 to TRBJ2-1; 11 bases line up with TRBD2. The CDR3 covers 15 residues. Germline CDR1 is MNHNY and CDR2 is SVGAGI (reference sequence). Losses at the gene ends were 7 bases for V and 5 bases for J; bases not matched to a gene: 7. The CDR3 reads CASNIGLAGHNEQFF. The CDR3 DNA follows: TGTGCCAGCAATATTGGACTAGCGGGTCACAATGAGCAGTTCTTC.

The J gene is TRBJ2-6, the V gene TRBV19; the D gene is possibly TRBD1 (6 bases). The CDR3 consists of 11 residues. Trimming stripped 11 bases from V and 8 bases from J, with 10 bases between. The germline V gene encodes CDR1 LNHDA and CDR2 SQIVND (reference sequence). CDR3 in DNA: TGTGCCTCAGGGGAAACCAACGTCCTGACTTTC. As protein: CASGETNVLTF.

The V and J genes are TRBV29-1 and TRBJ2-1; D is undetermined. Between the trimmed V and J ends, which lost 3 bases and 0 bases, there was a span of 15 bases. The CDR3 totals 16 residues. Germline assignment: CDR1 SQVTM and CDR2 ANQGSEA. In DNA form, the CDR3 reads TGCAGCGTTGAGAAAGGGCCCGTAATCTCCTACAATGAGCAGTTCTTC. This gives the protein CSVEKGPVISYNEQFF.

This chain links TRBV7-9 with TRBJ2-5; 8 positions match TRBD1. The V and J ends lost 1 base and 1 base, in that order; junction bases with no gene match: 2. The CDR3 consists of 15 residues. Germline V lookup: CDR1 SEHNR, CDR2 FQNEAQ (reference sequence). The CDR3 loop reads CASSLGTGPQETQYF. The CDR3 DNA follows: TGTGCCAGCAGCTTAGGGACAGGGCCCCAAGAGACCCAGTACTTC.

In this sample, this clone turned up a few times. J is TRBJ2-3 and V is TRBV5-6; D is perhaps TRBD2 (6 bases). Germline V gene data show CDR1 as SGHDT and CDR2 as YYEEEE. This CDR3 contains 14 residues. Trimming removed 1 base from V and 8 bases from J, with 14 bases in between. For the CDR3, the DNA is TGTGCCAGCAGCTTGCGAGGGACTCCGGGTACGCAGTATTTT. Its translation is CASSLRGTPGTQYF.

In this sample, this clone turned up once. This chain uses TRBV7-3 with TRBJ2-1; D might be TRBD2 (6 bases). This CDR3 has 15 residues. The V gene lost 0 bases and the J gene lost 5 bases, with 11 bases spanning the gap. Looked up from germline, CDR1 is SGHTA and CDR2 is FQGTGA. The CDR3 region is CASSLTRRGNNEQFF. The CDR3 nucleotides read TGTGCCAGCAGCTTAACCCGTCGGGGGAACAATGAGCAGTTCTTC.

This chain uses TRBV7-8 with TRBJ1-3; the match to TRBD1 covers 9 bases. Germline CDR1 and CDR2: SGHVS and FQNEAQ. There are 16 residues in the CDR3. Trimming took 0 bases from V and 2 from J; bases not matched to a gene: 2. The CDR3 spells CASSLARTGAGNTIYF. CDR3 in DNA: TGTGCCAGCAGCTTAGCGCGGACAGGGGCTGGAAACACCATATATTTT.

This clone was seen once. The chain has TRBV7-9 and TRBJ2-5; TRBD2 agrees at 9 bases. V lost 3 bases to trimming and J lost 5 bases; unmatched junction nucleotides: 10. There are 16 residues in the CDR3. Germline CDR1 and CDR2: SEHNR and FQNEAQ (reference sequence). This chain's CDR3 is CASSFWREGQRETQYF. CDR3 nucleotide sequence: TGTGCCAGCAGCTTCTGGCGGGAGGGCCAGAGGGAGACCCAGTACTTC.

This clone has only a few counts. The chain links TRBV6-6 to TRBJ1-5, with D possibly being TRBD1 (5 bases). Germline assignment: CDR1 MNHNY and CDR2 SVGAGI (reference sequence). CDR3 size: 14 residues. The ends were cut back, 3 bases at V and 3 bases at J, with 9 bases in the middle. The CDR3 here is CASSYQGNNQPQHF. The CDR3 coding sequence is TGTGCCAGCAGTTATCAGGGAAACAATCAGCCCCAGCATTTT.

J is TRBJ1-5 and V is TRBV28; TRBD1 aligns across 9 bases. The CDR3 extends over 15 amino acids. Germline V gene data show CDR1 as MDHEN and CDR2 as SYDVKM. Trimming took 6 bases from V and 5 from J; bases not matched to a gene: 8. DNA for the CDR3: TGTGCCAGCAGCCGCACCGGGACAGGGTATCAGCCCCAGCATTTT. This encodes CASSRTGTGYQPQHF.

This clone was seen a handful of times. The CDR3 is CASSYWTAANTGELFF. The CDR3 DNA is TGTGCCAGCAGTTACTGGACGGCTGCGAACACCGGGGAGCTGTTTTTT. This chain connects TRBV6-5 to TRBJ2-2, with D hard to call. The V gene's germline CDR1 is MNHEY and CDR2 SVGAGI. The CDR3 contains 16 residues. Trimming shortened V by 1 base and J by 0 bases, and 9 bases separated the two germline ends.